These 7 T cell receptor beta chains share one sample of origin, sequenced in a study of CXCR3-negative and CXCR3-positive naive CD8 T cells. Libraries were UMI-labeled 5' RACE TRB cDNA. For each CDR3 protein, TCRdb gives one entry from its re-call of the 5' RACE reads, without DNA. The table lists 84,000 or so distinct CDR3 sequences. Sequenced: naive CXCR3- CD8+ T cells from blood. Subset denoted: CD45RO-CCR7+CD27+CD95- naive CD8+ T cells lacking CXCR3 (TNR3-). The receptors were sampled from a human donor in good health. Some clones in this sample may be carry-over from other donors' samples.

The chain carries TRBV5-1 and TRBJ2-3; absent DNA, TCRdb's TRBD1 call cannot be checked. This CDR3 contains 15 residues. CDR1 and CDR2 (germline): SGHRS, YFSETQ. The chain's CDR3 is CASNPRGADTDTQYF.

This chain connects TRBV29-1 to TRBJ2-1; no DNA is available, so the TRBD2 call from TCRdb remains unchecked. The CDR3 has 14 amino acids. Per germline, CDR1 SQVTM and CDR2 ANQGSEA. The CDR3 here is CSVDVAGIYNEQFF.

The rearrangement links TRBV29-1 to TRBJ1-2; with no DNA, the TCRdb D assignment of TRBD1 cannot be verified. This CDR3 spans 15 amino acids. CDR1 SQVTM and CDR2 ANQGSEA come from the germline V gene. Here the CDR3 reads CSVVMGQGDSDGYTF.

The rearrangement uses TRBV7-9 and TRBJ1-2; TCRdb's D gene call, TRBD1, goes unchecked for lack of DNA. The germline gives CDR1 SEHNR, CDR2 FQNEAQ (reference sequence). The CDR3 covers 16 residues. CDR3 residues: CASSLLAGTNKAGYTF.

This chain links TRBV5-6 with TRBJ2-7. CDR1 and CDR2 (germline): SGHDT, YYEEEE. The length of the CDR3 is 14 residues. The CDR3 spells CASSFPGRSYEQYF.

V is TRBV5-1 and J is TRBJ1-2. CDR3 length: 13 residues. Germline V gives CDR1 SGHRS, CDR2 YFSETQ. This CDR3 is CASSLLDDYGYTF.

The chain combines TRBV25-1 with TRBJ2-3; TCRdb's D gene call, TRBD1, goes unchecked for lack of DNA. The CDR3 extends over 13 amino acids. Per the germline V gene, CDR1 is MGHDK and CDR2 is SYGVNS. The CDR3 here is CASSEQGGDTQYF.